These 24 T cell receptor beta chains were all obtained from the same sample, sequenced in a study of cytomegalovirus exposure and HLA in healthy donors. Primers for the PCR totalled 60 Vbeta and 13 Jbeta. TCRdb keeps only in-frame clones here, not all; method: immunoSEQ multiplex PCR. The profile covers a few hundred thousand clones, with roughly 80% appearing a single time and 2.5% to 3% taken by the ten largest. Sequenced input: PBMCs. These receptors were obtained from a man aged 25-45 years in good health and CMV-seronegative.

This rearrangement joins TRBV5-1 to TRBJ2-7, with D possibly TRBD1 on 7 matching bases. Germline lookup yields CDR1 SGHRS and CDR2 YFSETQ. The CDR3 has 15 amino acids. Trimming removed 6 bases from V and 3 bases from J, with 19 bases in between. CDR3 region: CASTRGTEGFYEQYF. CDR3 coding DNA: TGCGCCAGCACTCGCGGGACAGAGGGATTCTACGAGCAGTACTTC.

The chain employs TRBV5-1 and TRBJ2-3; 10 bases fit TRBD2. The V and J ends lost 4 bases and 0 bases, in that order; junction bases with no gene match: 11. CDR1 SGHRS and CDR2 YFSETQ come from the germline V gene. This CDR3 has 18 residues. CDR3 sequence reads: CASSVIPSGGTSTDTQYF. CDR3 coding DNA: TGCGCCAGCAGCGTTATTCCTAGCGGGGGAACTAGCACAGATACGCAGTATTTT.

The CDR3 DNA follows: TGTGCCAGCAGCTTGGGAGGGATTTCAGGCTACGAGCAGTACTTC. It translates to CASSLGGISGYEQYF. This chain uses TRBV5-6 with TRBJ2-7; D might be TRBD2 (5 bases). CDR1 is SGHDT and CDR2 is YYEEEE in the germline V gene. CDR3 length: 15 residues. Between the trimmed V and J ends, which lost 0 bases and 3 bases, there was a span of 13 bases.

This sequence joins TRBV18 and TRBJ1-1; 9 nucleotides line up with TRBD1. The CDR3 loop spans 15 amino acids. Germline CDR1 reads KGHSH; CDR2 reads LQKENI. The ends lost 3 bases at V and 2 bases at J; junction bases unmatched: 4. The CDR3 is CASSPSTGGNTEAFF. The CDR3 bases are TGTGCCAGCTCACCTTCGACAGGGGGAAACACTGAAGCTTTCTTT. Filled out from reference TRBV18 and TRBJ1-1, the complete variable domain reads NAGVMQNPRHLVRRRGQEARLRCSPMKGHSHVYWYRQLPEEGLKFMVYLQKENIIDESGMPKERFSAEFPKEGPSILRIQQVVRGDSAAYFCASSPSTGGNTEAFFGQGTRLTVV.

There are a few counts of this clone. The chain is built from TRBV2 and TRBJ2-2; D remains ambiguous. The germline V and J ends were trimmed by 6 bases and 0 bases, with 11 bases remaining between them. Germline CDR1 and CDR2: SNHLY and FYNNEI. There are 15 residues in the CDR3. The CDR3: CASSRRLANTGELFF. CDR3 in DNA: TGTGCCAGCAGCCGCAGGTTAGCGAACACCGGGGAGCTGTTTTTT.

The V gene is TRBV2, the J gene TRBJ1-5; 7 bases agree with TRBD1. Germline assignment: CDR1 SNHLY and CDR2 FYNNEI. J was trimmed by 0 bases and V by 5 bases; bases with no gene match: 7. The CDR3 spans 16 residues. Here the CDR3 reads CASSFQDRRSNQPQHF. For the CDR3, the DNA is TGTGCCAGCAGTTTCCAGGACAGGCGTAGCAATCAGCCCCAGCATTTT.

The chain employs TRBV5-4 and TRBJ1-5; 12 nucleotides align to TRBD1. The V and J ends lost 9 bases and 6 bases, in that order; junction bases with no gene match: 10. CDR3 length: 15 amino acids. CDR1 SGHNT and CDR2 YYREEE come from the germline V gene (reference sequence). This CDR3 is CATRRDRGLGQPQHF. The DNA for the CDR3 is TGTGCCACCCGGCGGGACAGGGGGCTGGGTCAGCCCCAGCATTTT.

The sample holds a few counts of this clone. The rearrangement uses TRBV6-1 and TRBJ2-7; 7 positions agree with TRBD2. The junction had 10 bases not matched to a gene; V was cut back by 3 bases and J by 5 bases. The CDR3 spans 15 residues. Germline V gives CDR1 MNHNS, CDR2 SASEGT. The CDR3: CASSEGGSPFHEQYF. DNA of the CDR3: TGTGCCAGCAGTGAGGGAGGGTCCCCCTTTCACGAGCAGTACTTC.

A few counts support this clone. The chain carries TRBV6-1 and TRBJ1-3; tentative D call: TRBD1 (6 bases). With 0 bases removed from V and 4 bases from J, the gap between germline ends came to 10 bases. The CDR3 extends over 15 amino acids. Per the germline V gene, CDR1 is MNHNS and CDR2 is SASEGT. In nucleotides, the CDR3 is TGTGCCAGCAGTGAAGCGCTGGGGGCAGGAAACACCATATATTTT. Its translation: CASSEALGAGNTIYF.

The chain couples TRBV11-2 to TRBJ2-1, with TRBD2 matching over 7 bases. The CDR3 is 16 amino acids. Germline CDR1 and CDR2: SGHAT and FQNNGV. The junction had 9 bases not matched to a gene; V was cut back by 1 base and J by 6 bases. The CDR3 here is CASSLGRGLMGNEQFF. For the CDR3, the DNA is TGTGCCAGCAGCTTAGGGCGGGGGTTGATGGGCAATGAGCAGTTCTTC.

The chain combines TRBV9 with TRBJ2-3; 7 positions agree with TRBD1. This CDR3 has 14 residues. In germline, CDR1 is SGDLS, CDR2 YYNGEE. The ends lost 2 bases at V and 2 bases at J; junction bases unmatched: 2. Written as DNA, the CDR3 is TGTGCCAGCAGCGTGGGACAGACCACAGATACGCAGTATTTT. It translates to CASSVGQTTDTQYF. The full variable domain, its missing parts supplied by reference TRBV9 and TRBJ2-3, is DSGVTQTPKHLITATGQRVTLRCSPRSGDLSVYWYQQSLDQGLQFLIQYYNGEERAKGNILERFSAQQFPDLHSELNLSSLELGDSALYFCASSVGQTTDTQYFGPGTRLTVL.

The chain is built from TRBV4-1 and TRBJ1-2; 8 bases fit TRBD1. The germline CDR1 and CDR2 sequences are MGHRA and YSYEKL. V lost 2 bases, J lost 0 bases, and 14 bases stayed unmatched. The length of the CDR3 is 19 residues. The CDR3 region has the DNA TGCGCCAGCAGCCAAAACCCCCTCTCCAGGGGGCTGTCTAACTATGGCTACACCTTC. It translates to CASSQNPLSRGLSNYGYTF.

To note about this clone: The junction shows a germline mismatch at one end, possibly a read error. The chain recombines TRBV5-6 with TRBJ2-6, with 9 positions matching TRBD1. The CDR3 consists of 18 residues. CDR1 and CDR2 from the germline V gene are SGHDT and YYEEEE. The CDR3 sequence is CASSFLGTGRSGASVLTF. The CDR3 region has the DNA TGTGCCAGCAGCTTTCTGGGGACAGGGAGGTCTGGGGCCAGCGTCCTGACTTTC.

The chain uses TRBV5-1 and TRBJ2-3; D might be TRBD1 (5 bases). Germline assignment: CDR1 SGHRS and CDR2 YFSETQ. This CDR3 spans 17 amino acids. V was pared by 4 bases and J by 1 base, with 19 bases between. The CDR3 loop is CASSATRRGRGTDTQYF. CDR3 in DNA: TGCGCCAGCAGCGCAACTCGTAGGGGAAGGGGCACAGATACGCAGTATTTT.

The rearrangement joins TRBV2 to TRBJ2-2; TRBD1 might be the D (6 bases). V gave up 5 bases and J gave up 4 bases, with 14 bases separating them. CDR3 size: 15 residues. Germline loops: CDR1 SNHLY, CDR2 FYNNEI. CDR3 nucleotides: TGTGCCAGCAGTCGGACAGCCCTCCGCACCGGGGAGCTGTTTTTT. This sequence encodes CASSRTALRTGELFF.

V and J are TRBV7-2 and TRBJ2-1, with 9 bases identical to TRBD1. This CDR3 has 15 residues. After removal of 3 bases from V and 2 bases from J, the junction contained 2 bases not matched to a gene. CDR1 is SGHTA and CDR2 is FQGNSA in the germline V gene. The CDR3 bases are TGTGCCAGCAGCTTCCGGGACAGGGCCTACAATGAGCAGTTCTTC. Translation: CASSFRDRAYNEQFF.

This clone was found once. CDR3 DNA sequence: TGTGCCAGCAGCTTCGAGTCCCCTGGAAACACCATATATTTT. Amino acid sequence: CASSFESPGNTIYF. This chain connects TRBV7-9 to TRBJ1-3, with D unresolved. The V end lost 3 bases, the J end lost 2 bases, and 8 bases lay between the germline ends. Germline-derived CDR1 and CDR2 are SEHNR and FQNEAQ (reference sequence). The CDR3 covers 14 residues. Complete variable domain (other parts from reference TRBV7-9 and TRBJ1-3): DTGVSQNPRHKITKRGQNVTFRCDPISEHNRLYWYRQTLGQGPEFLTYFQNEAQLEKSRLLSDRFSAERPKGSFSTLEIQRTEQGDSAMYLCASSFESPGNTIYFGEGSWLTVV.

A word on this clone: An end of the junction does not agree with germline; a read error may underlie this. V gene TRBV9 combines with J gene TRBJ2-1; possible D gene TRBD1, 5 bases. This CDR3 is built from 15 residues. Germline values: CDR1 SGDLS, CDR2 YYNGEE. DNA of the CDR3: TGTGCCAGCAGCGTAGCCTTACAACCAGGGAATGACCAGTTCTTC. Protein: CASSVALQPGNDQFF.

This chain links TRBV11-1 with TRBJ1-1; TRBD1 agrees at 8 bases. The CDR3 has 14 residues. CDR1 SGHAT and CDR2 FQDESV come from the germline V gene (reference sequence). Trimming cost V 1 base and J 7 bases; bases outside gene matches: 5. This chain's CDR3 is CASSLVAGGGEAFF. The CDR3 DNA is TGTGCCAGCAGCTTAGTAGCAGGGGGCGGTGAAGCTTTCTTT.

This rearrangement joins TRBV5-5 to TRBJ2-3, with a weak D call TRBD2 (6 bases). Germline lookup yields CDR1 SGHKS and CDR2 YYEKEE (reference sequence). V was pared by 2 bases and J by 3 bases, with 13 bases between. The CDR3 length is 15 residues. In DNA form, the CDR3 reads TGTGCCAGCAGCTTAGGAGGGGCTAATACAGATACGCAGTATTTT. Amino acids: CASSLGGANTDTQYF.

V is TRBV27 and J is TRBJ2-2; 11 bases fit TRBD1. Germline loops: CDR1 MNHEY, CDR2 SMNVEV (reference sequence). The CDR3 is 18 amino acids. V lost 1 base, J lost 4 bases, and 8 bases stayed unmatched. The CDR3: CASSLLARGQGVTGELFF. In DNA, the CDR3 is TGTGCCAGCAGTTTATTAGCGAGGGGACAGGGGGTCACCGGGGAGCTGTTTTTT.

The rearrangement links TRBV7-9 to TRBJ1-2; D remains unclear. This CDR3 region has 16 residues. From germline, CDR1 is SEHNR and CDR2 FQNEAQ (reference sequence). The germline V and J ends were trimmed by 2 bases and 4 bases, with 17 bases remaining between them. In DNA form, the CDR3 reads TGTGCCAGCAGCTTATTGGGAGGACCCATTACCTATGGCTACACCTTC. Its protein product is CASSLLGGPITYGYTF.

Comment on this clone: The identical CDR3 is also encoded by other nucleotide sequences in the sample. The V and J genes are TRBV5-4 and TRBJ1-1; D may be TRBD1 (5 bases). The CDR3 has 12 residues. The V end lost 5 bases, the J end lost 5 bases, and 10 bases lay between the germline ends. Germline-derived CDR1 and CDR2 are SGHNT and YYREEE (reference sequence). CDR3 bases: TGTGCCAGCAGTTTAGGGGCAACTGAAGCTTTCTTT. Its protein product is CASSLGATEAFF.

The genes are TRBV29-1 and TRBJ2-7; 7 nucleotides line up with TRBD1. CDR1 and CDR2 from the germline V gene are SQVTM and ANQGSEA. The CDR3 length is 15 residues. V trimming: 0 bases; J trimming: 4 bases; junction bases outside the gene matches: 9. This CDR3 is CSVEDGDRAGYEQYF. The CDR3 DNA reads TGCAGCGTTGAAGATGGGGACAGAGCTGGGTACGAGCAGTACTTC.